One sample yielded the 20 T cell receptor beta chains listed below, sequenced in a study of blood T cells in healthy people across ages. It was with a sample-barcoded 5' primer and a J-beta primer mix that a second PCR of about 6 to 12 cycles was run. MiXCR was run by TCRdb on the 5' RACE reads, yielding one entry per CDR3 protein. The sample yields about 640,000 distinct CDR3 sequences, 45% to 65% seen once. The sequenced sample consisted of blood. All receptors come from a man in his sixties in good health.

In this sample, this clonotype turned up a few times. This CDR3 reads CASSLDSPRKAFF. CDR3 bases: TGTGCCAGCAGTTTAGACAGCCCAAGAAAAGCTTTCTTT. This chain joins TRBV12-3 or TRBV12-4 and TRBJ1-1; no firm D call. V was pared by 1 base and J by 9 bases, with 12 bases between. This CDR3 is built from 13 residues.

This sequence joins TRBV6-6 and TRBJ2-4; TRBD2 is a possible D gene (5 bases). The CDR3 loop spans 13 amino acids. The V end lost 2 bases, the J end lost 8 bases, and 10 bases lay between the germline ends. CDR1 is MNHNY, CDR2 SVGAGI, per germline (reference sequence). CDR3 loop: CASSYRERDIQYF. The CDR3 DNA reads as TGTGCCAGCAGTTACCGGGAAAGGGACATTCAGTACTTC.

The chain links TRBV15 to TRBJ2-1; D ambiguous. The tail of the sequence fits TRBJ2-7 better, so the J call may be wrong. Germline CDR1 is LNHNV and CDR2 is YYDKDF (reference sequence). This CDR3 spans 15 amino acids. The CDR3 DNA reads as TGTGCCACCAGCAGAGCCCCGCTAAACTACAATGAGCAGTACTTC. Protein: CATSRAPLNYNEQYF.

In its sample, this clonotype was seen once. This chain links TRBV15 with TRBJ2-4, with 7 bases that match TRBD1. Judging by the DNA end, TRBJ2-5 fits better; the J call may be wrong. CDR3 size: 20 residues. Germline CDR1 and CDR2: LNHNV and YYDKDF (reference sequence). CDR3 DNA sequence: TGTGCCACCAGCAGCTCCTACATGCCCGGGACAGCTAAAATTCTGGAGACCCAGTACTTC. It encodes CATSSSYMPGTAKILETQYF.

V is TRBV2 and J is TRBJ2-1, with 7 bases fitting TRBD1. V shed 10 bases and J 6 bases; nucleotides not matched to a gene: 9. The V gene's germline CDR1 is SNHLY and CDR2 FYNNEI. The CDR3 runs to 13 residues. CDR3 coding DNA: TGTGCCATTCGAAAGGGGGCTGCCAATGAGCAGTTCTTC. Translating it yields CAIRKGAANEQFF.

The rearrangement links TRBV7-9 to TRBJ2-6; D may be TRBD1 (6 bases). Trimming took off 5 bases at V and 0 bases at J, with 17 bases between the two ends. CDR1 and CDR2 from the germline V gene are SEHNR and FQNEAQ (reference sequence). The CDR3 extends over 18 amino acids. DNA of the CDR3: TGTGCCAGCAGCACCCGGCAGGGGACCTCCTCTGGGGCCAACGTCCTGACTTTC. Translating it yields CASSTRQGTSSGANVLTF.

The V call is TRBV20-1, the J call TRBJ2-1, with 13 positions matching TRBD2. CDR1 is DFQATT and CDR2 is SNEGSKA in the germline V gene (reference sequence). V shed 3 bases and J 0 bases; nucleotides not matched to a gene: 2. The CDR3 length is 16 residues. CDR3 sequence reads: CSASRTSGSSYNEQFF. The DNA for the CDR3 is TGCAGTGCTAGTAGGACTAGCGGGAGCTCCTACAATGAGCAGTTCTTC.

V gene TRBV2 combines with J gene TRBJ2-3, with a possible D match to TRBD1 (6 bases). The CDR3 contains 13 residues. The germline CDR1 and CDR2 sequences are SNHLY and FYNNEI. V lost 6 bases and J 6 bases, leaving 13 bases between the germline ends. Here the CDR3 reads CASSSTGFDTQYF. The CDR3, as DNA: TGTGCCAGCAGCAGCACAGGGTTCGATACGCAGTATTTT.

This sequence joins TRBV5-1 and TRBJ2-5; 8 nucleotides align to TRBD1. CDR1 and CDR2 (germline): SGHRS, YFSETQ. The CDR3 covers 16 residues. The ends lost 0 bases at V and 2 bases at J; junction bases unmatched: 6. The CDR3 nucleotides read TGCGCCAGCAGCTTGGAGGGCAGGGGGCTACAAGAGACCCAGTACTTC. Residues: CASSLEGRGLQETQYF.

The chain combines TRBV18 with TRBJ2-4; the D gene could be TRBD1 or TRBD2 (5 bases each). The J call may be wrong; the DNA end is better matched by TRBJ2-7. Germline V gives CDR1 KGHSH, CDR2 LQKENI. The CDR3 sequence is 14 residues long. The CDR3 region is CASSTREQAYEQYF. DNA for the CDR3: TGTGCCAGCTCAACCCGGGAACAGGCCTACGAGCAGTACTTC.

The V call is TRBV3-1, the J call TRBJ2-2; 12 bases are a match to TRBD1. Trimming at V came to 4 bases and at J to 7 bases, leaving 10 bases not matched to a gene. This CDR3 region has 17 residues. CDR1 is LGHDT, CDR2 YNNKEL, per germline (reference sequence). This CDR3 reads CASSPTGGTGGVGELFF. CDR3 nucleotides: TGTGCCAGCAGCCCAACGGGGGGGACAGGGGGCGTCGGGGAGCTGTTTTTT.

This clonotype was recorded a few times. This chain connects TRBV7-9 to TRBJ2-7, with unresolved D. CDR1 SEHNR and CDR2 FQNEAQ come from the germline V gene (reference sequence). This CDR3 comprises 14 residues. V dropped 2 bases and J dropped 2 bases, with 10 bases sitting between them. CDR3 region: CASSLLSETYEQYF. CDR3 nucleotides: TGTGCCAGCAGCTTATTGTCGGAAACCTACGAGCAGTACTTC.

At least ten counts were recorded for this clonotype. The chain is built from TRBV7-2 and TRBJ2-1; 10 nucleotides line up with TRBD2. The CDR3 contains 15 residues. CDR1 SGHTA and CDR2 FQGNSA come from the germline V gene. J was trimmed by 9 bases and V by 4 bases; bases with no gene match: 9. CDR3 DNA sequence: TGTGCCAGCAGCTCTAGGAGCGGGGGGGCCAGTGAGCAGTTCTTC. As protein: CASSSRSGGASEQFF.

This chain uses TRBV7-2 with TRBJ2-5; no clear D. The end of the DNA aligns better with TRBJ2-7, so the J call may be wrong. In germline, CDR1 is SGHTA, CDR2 FQGNSA. This CDR3 is built from 11 residues. CDR3 sequence: CASSLRHEQYF. DNA of the CDR3: TGTGCCAGCAGCTTAAGACACGAGCAGTACTTC.

V usage is TRBV5-1 and J usage is TRBJ2-6; D not resolved. Per germline, CDR1 SGHRS and CDR2 YFSETQ. The CDR3 spans 15 residues. Trimming pared 3 bases from V and 0 bases from J, leaving 7 bases between. The CDR3 sequence is CASSYFSSGANVLTF. Written as DNA, the CDR3 is TGCGCCAGCAGCTATTTTAGCTCTGGGGCCAACGTCCTGACTTTC.

The chain combines TRBV20-1 with TRBJ2-4; 7 bases map to TRBD1. The germline gives CDR1 DFQATT, CDR2 SNEGSKA (reference sequence). V shed 4 bases and J 1 base; nucleotides not matched to a gene: 7. This CDR3 region has 15 residues. CDR3 sequence (DNA): TGCAGTGCTAATACAGGGGCTAGGGCCAAAAACATTCAGTACTTC. It encodes CSANTGARAKNIQYF.

This clonotype was recorded a few times. The V and J genes are TRBV5-1 and TRBJ2-5; 7 bases agree with TRBD2. The CDR3 totals 13 residues. Germline-derived CDR1 and CDR2 are SGHRS and YFSETQ. V lost 10 bases, J lost 4 bases, and 10 bases stayed unmatched. The CDR3, as DNA: TGCGCCTCCGGGGGGATCTGGTCAGAGACCCAGTACTTC. Protein: CASGGIWSETQYF.

Regarding this clonotype: This could be a read error, since a much larger clone is one nucleotide away. The rearrangement uses TRBV5-1 and TRBJ2-1; 7 bases align to TRBD1. The end of the DNA fits TRBJ2-7 better, so the J call may be wrong. CDR1 and CDR2 (germline): SGHRS, YFSETQ. The CDR3 runs to 15 residues. CDR3 DNA: TGCGCCAGCAGCCCGGGACAGAGCTCCTACAATGAGCAGTACTTC. This sequence encodes CASSPGQSSYNEQYF.

The J gene is TRBJ2-5, the V gene TRBV21-1; TRBD1 is the table's D call and was not checked against the DNA. The assigned J gene may be wrong: the sequence end matches TRBJ2-7 better. TRBV21-1 is a known pseudogene. This CDR3 is built from 14 residues. CDR3 nucleotide sequence: TGTGCCAGCAGCAAACACCAGGGCGGCTACGAGCAGTACTTC. Amino acids: CASSKHQGGYEQYF.

V gene TRBV20-1 combines with J gene TRBJ2-7; D remains unclear. Trimming took off 0 bases at V and 9 bases at J, with 9 bases between the two ends. Germline values: CDR1 DFQATT, CDR2 SNEGSKA (reference sequence). The length of the CDR3 is 11 residues. The DNA of the CDR3 is TGCAGTGCTAGAGAGGGCCCGTCGCAGTACTTC. Amino acid sequence: CSAREGPSQYF.